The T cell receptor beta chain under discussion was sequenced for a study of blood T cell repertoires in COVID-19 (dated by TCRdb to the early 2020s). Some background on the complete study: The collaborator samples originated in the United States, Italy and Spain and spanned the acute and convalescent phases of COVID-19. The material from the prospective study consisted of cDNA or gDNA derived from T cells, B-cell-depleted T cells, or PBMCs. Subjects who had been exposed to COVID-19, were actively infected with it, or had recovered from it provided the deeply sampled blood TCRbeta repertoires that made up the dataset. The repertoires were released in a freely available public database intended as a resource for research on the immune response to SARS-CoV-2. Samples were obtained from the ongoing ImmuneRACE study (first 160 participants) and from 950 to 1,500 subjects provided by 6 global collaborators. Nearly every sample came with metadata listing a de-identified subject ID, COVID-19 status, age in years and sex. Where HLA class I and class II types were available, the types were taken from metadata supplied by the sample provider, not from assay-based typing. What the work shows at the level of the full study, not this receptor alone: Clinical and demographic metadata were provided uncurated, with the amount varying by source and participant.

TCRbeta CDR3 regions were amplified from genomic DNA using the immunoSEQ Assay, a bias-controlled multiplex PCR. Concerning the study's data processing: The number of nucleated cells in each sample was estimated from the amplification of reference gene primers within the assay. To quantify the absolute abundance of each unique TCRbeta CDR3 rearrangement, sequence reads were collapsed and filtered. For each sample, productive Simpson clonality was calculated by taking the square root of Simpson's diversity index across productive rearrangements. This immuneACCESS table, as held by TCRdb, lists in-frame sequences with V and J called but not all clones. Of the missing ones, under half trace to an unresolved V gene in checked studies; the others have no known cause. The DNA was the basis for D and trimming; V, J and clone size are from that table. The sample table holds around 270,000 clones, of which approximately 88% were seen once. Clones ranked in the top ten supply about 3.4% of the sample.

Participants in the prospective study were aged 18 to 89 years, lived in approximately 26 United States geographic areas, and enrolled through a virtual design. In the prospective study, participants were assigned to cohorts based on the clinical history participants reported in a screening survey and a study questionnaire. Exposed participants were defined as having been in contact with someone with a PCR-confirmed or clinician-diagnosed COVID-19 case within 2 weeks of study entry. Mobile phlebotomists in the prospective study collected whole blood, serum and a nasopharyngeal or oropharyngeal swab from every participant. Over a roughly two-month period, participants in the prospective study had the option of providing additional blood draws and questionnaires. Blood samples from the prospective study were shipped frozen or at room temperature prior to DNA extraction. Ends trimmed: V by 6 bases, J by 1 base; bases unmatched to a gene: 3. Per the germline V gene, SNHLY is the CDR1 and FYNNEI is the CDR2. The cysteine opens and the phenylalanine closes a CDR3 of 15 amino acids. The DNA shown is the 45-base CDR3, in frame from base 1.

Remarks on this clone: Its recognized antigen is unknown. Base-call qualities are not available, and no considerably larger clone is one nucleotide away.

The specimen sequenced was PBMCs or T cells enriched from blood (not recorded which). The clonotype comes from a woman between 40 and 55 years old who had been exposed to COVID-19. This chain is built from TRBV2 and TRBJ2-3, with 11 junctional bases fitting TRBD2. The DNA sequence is TGTGCCAGCAGCCTAGCGGGAGGCCGCACAGATACGCAGTATTTT. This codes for CASSLAGGRTDTQYF. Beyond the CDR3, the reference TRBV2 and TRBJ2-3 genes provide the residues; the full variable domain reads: EPEVTQTPSHQVTQMGQEVILRCVPISNHLYFYWYRQILGQKVEFLVSFYNNEISEKSEIFDDQFSVERPDGSNFTLKIRSTKLEDSAMYFCASSLAGGRTDTQYFGPGTRLTVL.